A single sample is the source of the 20 T cell receptor beta chains below, sequenced in a study of shared clonotypes between healthy human individuals. The table came from immunoSEQ multiplex PCR; TCRdb's copy has only in-frame clones and leaves some out. The table includes fewer than 850,000 clones, 90% detected once. Material: memory CD8+ T cells from PBMCs. Documented subset: CD45RO+ cells pooled with CCR7-negative TemRA cells. The receptors shown here come from a man aged 18 to 30 in good health. Some clones in this sample may be carry-over from other donors' samples.

V and J are TRBV19 and TRBJ2-2; D is perhaps TRBD1 (6 bases). Germline V CDR1 and CDR2: LNHDA, SQIVND (reference sequence). The CDR3 is made up of 15 amino acids. V lost 3 bases, J lost 4 bases, and 12 bases lay in between. CDR3 nucleotide sequence: TGTGCCAGTAGTATCCAGGGGATAGGCACCGGGGAGCTGTTTTTT. It translates to CASSIQGIGTGELFF.

V is TRBV7-8 and J is TRBJ2-2; TRBD2 aligns across 7 bases. The V gene's germline CDR1 is SGHVS and CDR2 FQNEAQ. The trim removed 5 bases at V and 5 bases at J, leaving 2 bases unmatched. The CDR3 totals 13 residues. CDR3 bases: TGTGCCAGCAGCCGCGGGGGAACCGGGGAGCTGTTTTTT. It specifies CASSRGGTGELFF.

The chain has TRBV25-1 and TRBJ2-2, with D tentatively TRBD1 (6 bases). The CDR3 covers 14 residues. CDR1 and CDR2 (germline): MGHDK, SYGVNS. V gave up 2 bases and J gave up 5 bases, with 9 bases separating them. CDR3 sequence: CASSEQGPTGELFF. CDR3 DNA: TGTGCCAGCAGTGAACAGGGGCCAACCGGGGAGCTGTTTTTT.

This clone was recorded only once. The J gene is TRBJ2-7, the V gene TRBV10-3, with a weak D call TRBD2 (7 bases). V dropped 2 bases and J dropped 5 bases, with 16 bases sitting between them. The CDR3 is 15 residues long. The V gene's germline CDR1 is ENHRY and CDR2 SYGVKD. The CDR3 region has the DNA TGTGCCATCAGTGAGGAGGGGGGGTTCCGCGACGAGCAGTACTTC. As protein: CAISEEGGFRDEQYF.

The chain carries TRBV27 and TRBJ1-2; the D gene is possibly TRBD1 (5 bases). The V end lost 3 bases, the J end lost 7 bases, and 9 bases lay between the germline ends. This CDR3 region has 12 residues. Germline CDR1 and CDR2: MNHEY and SMNVEV (reference sequence). The CDR3 bases are TGTGCCAGCAGTTTGGGGGGAAGTGGCTACACCTTC. This codes for CASSLGGSGYTF.

J is TRBJ1-1 and V is TRBV29-1; D call uncertain. V lost 4 bases, J lost 6 bases, and 9 bases lay in between. CDR1 is SQVTM and CDR2 is ANQGSEA in the germline V gene. The CDR3 length is 11 residues. This CDR3 is CSVASGAEAFF. CDR3 nucleotide sequence: TGCAGCGTTGCCTCGGGTGCTGAAGCTTTCTTT.

The chain links TRBV19 to TRBJ1-5; D is ambiguous. From germline, CDR1 is LNHDA and CDR2 SQIVND (reference sequence). The CDR3 runs to 13 residues. The ends were cut back, 9 bases at V and 4 bases at J, with 13 bases in the middle. The CDR3 DNA reads as TGTGCCAGCTCGGGGTCGGGGAATCAGCCCCAGCATTTT. Residues: CASSGSGNQPQHF. The entire variable domain, with the rest obtained from reference TRBV19 and TRBJ1-5, is as follows: DGGITQSPKYLFRKEGQNVTLSCEQNLNHDAMYWYRQDPGQGLRLIYYSQIVNDFQKGDIAEGYSVSREKKESFPLTVTSAQKNPTAFYLCASSGSGNQPQHFGDGTRLSIL.

This clone was observed once. This rearrangement joins TRBV7-9 to TRBJ2-7, with D possibly matching TRBD2 (5 bases). The V and J ends lost 0 bases and 0 bases respectively, with 6 bases between them. There are 14 residues in the CDR3. Germline CDR1 reads SEHNR; CDR2 reads FQNEAQ (reference sequence). CDR3 amino acids: CASSLAGSSYEQYF. The CDR3 DNA is TGTGCCAGCAGCTTAGCAGGGAGCTCCTACGAGCAGTACTTC.

This chain links TRBV7-9 with TRBJ2-5, with TRBD2 matching over 10 bases. CDR1 and CDR2 (germline): SEHNR, FQNEAQ (reference sequence). V was pared by 4 bases and J by 5 bases, with 7 bases of the junction left unmatched. The CDR3 extends over 15 amino acids. Here the CDR3 reads CASSSTSGTWETQYF. The CDR3 coding sequence is TGTGCCAGCAGCTCCACTAGCGGGACTTGGGAGACCCAGTACTTC.

V gene TRBV27 combines with J gene TRBJ2-2; 9 positions agree with TRBD1. Looked up from germline, CDR1 is MNHEY and CDR2 is SMNVEV (reference sequence). The CDR3 length is 17 residues. V was pared by 2 bases and J by 2 bases, with 6 bases of the junction left unmatched. This CDR3 reads CASSLLQGAPNTGELFF. As DNA, the CDR3 is TGTGCCAGCAGTTTACTACAGGGGGCCCCCAACACCGGGGAGCTGTTTTTT.

This sequence joins TRBV19 and TRBJ2-5; D not resolved. Germline V gene data show CDR1 as LNHDA and CDR2 as SQIVND (reference sequence). Trimming took off 5 bases at V and 2 bases at J, with 21 bases between the two ends. The CDR3 spans 17 residues. As DNA, the CDR3 is TGTGCCAGTAGTGACCAATCATCGGCGGCATTTCAAGAGACCCAGTACTTC. Translated, it gives CASSDQSSAAFQETQYF.

The gene calls are TRBV27 and TRBJ2-7; 11 positions match TRBD2. The CDR3 is made up of 17 amino acids. CDR1 MNHEY and CDR2 SMNVEV come from the germline V gene (reference sequence). The J segment lost 3 bases and the V segment lost 2 bases, leaving 9 bases of the junction unmatched. The CDR3 protein is CASSLPSLAGVIYEQYF. CDR3 nucleotides: TGTGCCAGCAGTTTACCTTCACTAGCGGGAGTGATCTACGAGCAGTACTTC.

This clone was detected ten times or more. V is TRBV19 and J is TRBJ2-7, with 9 bases identical to TRBD1. Germline V CDR1 and CDR2: LNHDA, SQIVND (reference sequence). V was clipped by 3 bases and J by 12 bases; unmatched bases: 9. This CDR3 contains 13 residues. The CDR3 nucleotides read TGTGCCAGTAGTATGGGACAGGGCGGAAGCCCGTACTTC. Its protein is CASSMGQGGSPYF.

As concerns this clone: The sample holds other DNA sequences that translate to the same CDR3. The rearrangement joins TRBV10-3 to TRBJ2-7, with a possible D match to TRBD2 (5 bases). Germline V gene data show CDR1 as ENHRY and CDR2 as SYGVKD. With 2 bases removed from V and 1 base from J, the gap between germline ends came to 6 bases. The CDR3 is made up of 13 amino acids. The CDR3 sequence is CAISEGLSYEQYF. Written as DNA, the CDR3 is TGTGCCATCAGTGAGGGACTTTCCTACGAGCAGTACTTC.

The chain recombines TRBV11-2 with TRBJ2-1; possible D gene TRBD2, 5 bases. This CDR3 comprises 14 residues. Germline V lookup: CDR1 SGHAT, CDR2 FQNNGV. V gave up 4 bases and J gave up 2 bases, with 9 bases separating them. The DNA of the CDR3 is TGTGCCAGCAGCTCCGCGGGCCCCTACAATGAGCAGTTCTTC. It is translated as CASSSAGPYNEQFF. Supplemented by reference TRBV11-2 and TRBJ2-1, the full variable domain reads EAGVAQSPRYKIIEKRQSVAFWCNPISGHATLYWYQQILGQGPKLLIQFQNNGVVDDSQLPKDRFSAERLKGVDSTLKIQPAKLEDSAVYLCASSSAGPYNEQFFGPGTRLTVL.

This rearrangement joins TRBV4-3 to TRBJ1-1; weak D call: TRBD1 (5 bases). The V end lost 4 bases, the J end lost 4 bases, and 16 bases lay between the germline ends. Germline assignment: CDR1 LGHNA and CDR2 YSLEER. The CDR3 is made up of 15 amino acids. CDR3 DNA sequence: TGCGCCAGCAGCCTCGGGGCGGACGGGGGCACTGAAGCTTTCTTT. Encoded protein: CASSLGADGGTEAFF.

The chain uses TRBV4-1 and TRBJ1-1; tentatively, D is TRBD1 (5 bases). From germline, CDR1 is MGHRA and CDR2 YSYEKL. The germline V and J ends were trimmed by 3 bases and 7 bases, with 15 bases remaining between them. The CDR3 runs 14 residues. The CDR3 DNA is TGCGCCAGCAGCCAGGACCCAGGGATGGGTGAAGCTTTCTTT. Its protein is CASSQDPGMGEAFF.

This chain uses TRBV4-1 with TRBJ1-4; no clear D. Trimming stripped 4 bases from V and 8 bases from J, with 11 bases between. Germline V gives CDR1 MGHRA, CDR2 YSYEKL. The CDR3 covers 13 residues. The CDR3 DNA sequence: TGCGCCAGCAGCCCCAGACTAAACGAAAAACTGTTTTTT. This gives the protein CASSPRLNEKLFF.

The V and J genes are TRBV7-9 and TRBJ2-7; TRBD2 matches 7 bases. The J segment lost 0 bases and the V segment lost 2 bases, leaving 4 bases of the junction unmatched. The CDR3 runs to 15 residues. The germline CDR1 and CDR2 sequences are SEHNR and FQNEAQ (reference sequence). The CDR3 sequence: CASSLTRERSYEQYF. The CDR3 coding sequence is TGTGCCAGCAGCTTAACGCGGGAGCGCTCCTACGAGCAGTACTTC.

The J gene is TRBJ1-5, the V gene TRBV4-1; no reliable D call. The V and J ends lost 0 bases and 5 bases respectively, with 11 bases between them. The CDR3 has 15 residues. The germline CDR1 and CDR2 sequences are MGHRA and YSYEKL. CDR3 in amino acids: CASSQDQLPDQPQHF. CDR3 nucleotide sequence: TGCGCCAGCAGCCAAGATCAGCTTCCTGATCAGCCCCAGCATTTT.